One and the same sample provided the 9 T cell receptor beta chains below, sequenced in a study of blood T cell repertoires in COVID-19. Some clones are missing from TCRdb's copy, which holds only in-frame ones; the method was immunoSEQ multiplex PCR. The table has approximately 88,000 clones, more than 75% seen once. Material for sequencing was peripheral blood. These receptors all stem from a woman in her sixties or seventies with acute or convalescent COVID-19.

This clone came up once. V gene TRBV28 combines with J gene TRBJ1-6; 8 bases are shared with TRBD1. The length of the CDR3 is 15 residues. Germline CDR1 and CDR2: MDHEN and SYDVKM. V was pared by 5 bases and J by 9 bases, with 9 bases of the junction left unmatched. CDR3 amino acids: CASSRPDRVRSPLHF. Written as DNA, the CDR3 is TGTGCCAGCAGTCGACCGGACAGGGTACGTTCACCCCTCCACTTT.

V gene TRBV5-1 combines with J gene TRBJ2-5; 12 bases are shared with TRBD2. CDR1 SGHRS and CDR2 YFSETQ come from the germline V gene. V shed 4 bases, J shed 0 bases, and the junction held 13 bases outside the gene matches. The CDR3 sequence is 19 residues long. CDR3 nucleotide sequence: TGCGCCAGCAGCCGTGGACTAGCGGGGACTTCTACGTACCAAGAGACCCAGTACTTC. Amino acids: CASSRGLAGTSTYQETQYF.

This rearrangement joins TRBV5-1 to TRBJ1-2; no firm D call. The germline CDR1 and CDR2 sequences are SGHRS and YFSETQ. The CDR3 loop spans 14 amino acids. Trimming shortened V by 6 bases and J by 2 bases, and 14 bases separated the two germline ends. The CDR3 reads CASKGGPENYGYTF. The CDR3 DNA reads TGCGCCAGCAAGGGAGGGCCAGAGAACTATGGCTACACCTTC.

The V gene is TRBV24-1, the J gene TRBJ2-1; 10 positions agree with TRBD2. CDR3 length: 15 amino acids. CDR1 is KGHDR, CDR2 SFDVKD, per germline. V lost 0 bases, J lost 10 bases, and 5 bases stayed unmatched. CDR3 coding DNA: TGTGCCACCAGTGATTTGGCTAGCGGGGGAACCGAGCAGTTCTTC. This gives the protein CATSDLASGGTEQFF.

The chain is built from TRBV7-9 and TRBJ1-2; possible D gene TRBD1, 6 bases. The V gene lost 0 bases and the J gene lost 8 bases, with 16 bases spanning the gap. Germline V gene lookup returns CDR1 SEHNR and CDR2 FQNEAQ (reference sequence). The CDR3 is 15 residues long. The DNA of the CDR3 is TGTGCCAGCAGCTTAGCAATGGGGGCAGGGCAAGGCTACACCTTC. Residues: CASSLAMGAGQGYTF.

This chain joins TRBV6-5 and TRBJ2-2; 7 bases map to TRBD1. Trimming at V came to 6 bases and at J to 0 bases, leaving 4 bases not matched to a gene. The CDR3 sequence is 15 residues long. Germline lookup yields CDR1 MNHEY and CDR2 SVGAGI. The CDR3 DNA reads TGTGCCAGCAGCCCCGACAGGGCGAACACCGGGGAGCTGTTTTTT. Amino acid sequence: CASSPDRANTGELFF.

This clone was detected many times. The chain employs TRBV6-5 and TRBJ1-3; no clear D gene. Germline lookup yields CDR1 MNHEY and CDR2 SVGAGI. There are 15 residues in the CDR3. Trimming cost V 6 bases and J 0 bases, with 12 bases left between them. The CDR3 sequence: CASRVVASSGNTIYF. The CDR3 DNA reads TGTGCCAGCAGGGTTGTGGCTAGCTCTGGAAACACCATATATTTT.

This clone was observed a single time. The V call is TRBV7-4, the J call TRBJ2-1, with 11 nucleotides matching TRBD2. This CDR3 contains 18 residues. In germline, CDR1 is SGHVT, CDR2 SQSDAQ. Trimming at V came to 2 bases and at J to 1 base, leaving 7 bases not matched to a gene. In DNA form, the CDR3 reads TGTGCCAGCAGCTTACGGGAGGGACTAGCGGAATCCTACAATGAGCAGTTCTTC. Amino acids: CASSLREGLAESYNEQFF.

The rearrangement uses TRBV3-1 (or the pseudogene TRBV3-2) and TRBJ1-5; D possibly corresponds to TRBD1 (6 bases). The CDR3 contains 15 residues. Trimming pared 7 bases from V and 2 bases from J, leaving 15 bases between. The germline V gene encodes CDR1 LGHDT and CDR2 YNNKEL (reference sequence). This CDR3 is CASNSRGVRNQPQHF. The CDR3 nucleotides are TGTGCCAGCAACTCCAGGGGCGTTCGCAATCAGCCCCAGCATTTT.